This T cell receptor (beta chain) came from a study of blood T cell repertoires in COVID-19. Overall study context: COVID-19 samples, acute and convalescent, were from the United States, Italy and Spain. Sources were T cells, B-cell-depleted T cells, or PBMCs; the material itself was cDNA or gDNA.

Germline V lookup: CDR1 SNHLY, CDR2 FYNNEI. The length of the CDR3 is 16 residues. Trimming left V 3 bases short and J 8 bases short, with 20 bases between. The Seattle patients joined while their infection was active and were tracked longitudinally afterward. Per the original data handling: Amplification of reference gene primers provided the estimated nucleated cell counts. The repertoire was sequenced with immunoSEQ multiplex PCR; TCRdb's copy has only in-frame clones and lacks some. V, J and clone size are taken as reported in that table, and D and trimming were inferred from the DNA itself. In the table there are some 49,000 clones, about four fifths of which are singletons.

This receptor was obtained from an elderly woman with COVID-19, enrolled during active disease. Sequencing was carried out using peripheral blood. The V call is TRBV2, the J call TRBJ2-1, with D perhaps TRBD2 (5 bases). The CDR3 here is CASSERAGPGEDEQFF. The CDR3 DNA sequence: TGTGCCAGCAGTGAGAGGGCAGGCCCTGGAGAGGATGAGCAGTTCTTC.